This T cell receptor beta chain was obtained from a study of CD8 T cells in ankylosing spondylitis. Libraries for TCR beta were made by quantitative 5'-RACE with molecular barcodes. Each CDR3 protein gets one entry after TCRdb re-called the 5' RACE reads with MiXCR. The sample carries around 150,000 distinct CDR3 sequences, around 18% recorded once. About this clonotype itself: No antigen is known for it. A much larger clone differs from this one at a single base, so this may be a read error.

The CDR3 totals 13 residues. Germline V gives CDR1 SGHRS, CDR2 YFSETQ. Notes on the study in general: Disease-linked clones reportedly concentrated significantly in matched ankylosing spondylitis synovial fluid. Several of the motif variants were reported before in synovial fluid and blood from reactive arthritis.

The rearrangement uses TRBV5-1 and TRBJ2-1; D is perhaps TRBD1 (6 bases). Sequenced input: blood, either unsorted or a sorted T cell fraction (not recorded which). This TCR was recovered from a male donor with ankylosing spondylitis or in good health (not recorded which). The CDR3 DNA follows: TGCGCCAACAGCCTACAGGGTCCAGATGAGCAGTTCTTC. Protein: CANSLQGPDEQFF.